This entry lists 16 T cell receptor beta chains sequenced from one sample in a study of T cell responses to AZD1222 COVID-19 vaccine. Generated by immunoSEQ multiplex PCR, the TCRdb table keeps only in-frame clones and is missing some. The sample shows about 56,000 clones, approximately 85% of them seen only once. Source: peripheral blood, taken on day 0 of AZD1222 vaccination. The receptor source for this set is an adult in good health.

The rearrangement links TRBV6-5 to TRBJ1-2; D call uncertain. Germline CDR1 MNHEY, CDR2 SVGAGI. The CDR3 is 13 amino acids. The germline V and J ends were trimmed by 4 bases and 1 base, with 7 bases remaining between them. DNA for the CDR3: TGTGCCAGCAGTTTGGGAGTTAACTATGGCTACACCTTC. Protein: CASSLGVNYGYTF.

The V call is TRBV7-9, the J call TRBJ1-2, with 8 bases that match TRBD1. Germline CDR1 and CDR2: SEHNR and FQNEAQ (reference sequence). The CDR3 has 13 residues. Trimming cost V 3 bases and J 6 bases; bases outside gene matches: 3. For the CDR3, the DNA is TGTGCCAGCAGCTTCGGGGGACAGGATGGCTACACCTTC. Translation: CASSFGGQDGYTF. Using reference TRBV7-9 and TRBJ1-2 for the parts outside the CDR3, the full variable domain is DTGVSQNPRHKITKRGQNVTFRCDPISEHNRLYWYRQTLGQGPEFLTYFQNEAQLEKSRLLSDRFSAERPKGSFSTLEIQRTEQGDSAMYLCASSFGGQDGYTFGSGTRLTVV.

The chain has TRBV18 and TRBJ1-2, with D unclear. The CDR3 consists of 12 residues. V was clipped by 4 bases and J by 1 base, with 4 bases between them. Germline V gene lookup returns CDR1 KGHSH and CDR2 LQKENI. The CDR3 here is CASSLDNYGYTF. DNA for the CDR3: TGTGCCAGCTCACTAGATAACTATGGCTACACCTTC.

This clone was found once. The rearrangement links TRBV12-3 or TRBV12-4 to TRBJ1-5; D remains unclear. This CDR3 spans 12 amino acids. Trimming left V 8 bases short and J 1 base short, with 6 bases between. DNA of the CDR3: TGTGCCAGCCAGCGAAGCAATCAGCCCCAGCATTTT. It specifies CASQRSNQPQHF.

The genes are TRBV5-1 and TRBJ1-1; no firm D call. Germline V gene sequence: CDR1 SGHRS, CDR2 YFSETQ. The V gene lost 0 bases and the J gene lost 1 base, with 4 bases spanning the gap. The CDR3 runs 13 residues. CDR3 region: CASSLAGNTEAFF. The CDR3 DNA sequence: TGCGCCAGCAGCTTGGCGGGGAACACTGAAGCTTTCTTT. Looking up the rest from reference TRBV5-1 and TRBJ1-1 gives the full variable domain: KAGVTQTPRYLIKTRGQQVTLSCSPISGHRSVSWYQQTPGQGLQFLFEYFSETQRNKGNFPGRFSGRQFSNSRSEMNVSTLELGDSALYLCASSLAGNTEAFFGQGTRLTVV.

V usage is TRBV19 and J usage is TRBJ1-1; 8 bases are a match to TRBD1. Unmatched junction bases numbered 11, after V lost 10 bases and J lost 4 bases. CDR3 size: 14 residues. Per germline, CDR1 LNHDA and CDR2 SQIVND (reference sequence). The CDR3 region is CATKQGGYPTEAFF. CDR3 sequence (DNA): TGTGCCACAAAACAGGGGGGGTATCCCACTGAAGCTTTCTTT.

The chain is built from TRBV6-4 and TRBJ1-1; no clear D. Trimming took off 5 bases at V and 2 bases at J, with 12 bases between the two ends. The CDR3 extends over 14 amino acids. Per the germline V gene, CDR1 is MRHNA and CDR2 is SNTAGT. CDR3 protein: CASSKRHTNTEAFF. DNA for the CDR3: TGTGCCAGCAGTAAGAGACATACCAACACTGAAGCTTTCTTT.

In DNA, the CDR3 is TGTGCCAGCAGTTTATCGCCGGCCAGGGTAGGGTCACCCCTCCACTTT. This gives the protein CASSLSPARVGSPLHF. This chain connects TRBV27 to TRBJ1-6; a weak D match, TRBD1 (5 bases). The germline V and J ends were trimmed by 0 bases and 10 bases, with 16 bases remaining between them. The CDR3 has 16 residues. Per the germline V gene, CDR1 is MNHEY and CDR2 is SMNVEV (reference sequence).

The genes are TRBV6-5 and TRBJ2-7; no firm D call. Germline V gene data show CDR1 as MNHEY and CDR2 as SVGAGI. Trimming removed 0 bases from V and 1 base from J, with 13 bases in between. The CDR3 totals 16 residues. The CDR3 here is CASSYSYHIRSYEQYF. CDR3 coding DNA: TGTGCCAGCAGTTACTCGTACCACATTCGGTCCTACGAGCAGTACTTC.

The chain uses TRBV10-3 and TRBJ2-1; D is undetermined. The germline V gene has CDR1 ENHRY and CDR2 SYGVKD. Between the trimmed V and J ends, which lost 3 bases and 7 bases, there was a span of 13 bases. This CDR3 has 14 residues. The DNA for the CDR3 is TGTGCCATCAGTGAATCGGTTAGATCTAATGAGCAGTTCTTC. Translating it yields CAISESVRSNEQFF.

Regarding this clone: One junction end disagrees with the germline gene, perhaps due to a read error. The CDR3 region is CASSRFQQGTQYF. In nucleotides, the CDR3 is TGTGCCAGCAGTCGGTTCCAGCAAGGGACCCAGTACTTC. The chain has TRBV6-5 and TRBJ2-5; D ambiguous. The CDR3 contains 13 residues. Germline CDR1 reads MNHEY; CDR2 reads SVGAGI.

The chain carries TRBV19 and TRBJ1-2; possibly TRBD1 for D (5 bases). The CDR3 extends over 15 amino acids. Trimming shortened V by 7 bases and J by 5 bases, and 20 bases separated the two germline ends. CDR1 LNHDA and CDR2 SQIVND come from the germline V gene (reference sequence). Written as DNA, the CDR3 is TGTGCCAGTAAAGTGGCGGGGCCGGGGGATTATGGCTACACCTTC. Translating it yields CASKVAGPGDYGYTF.

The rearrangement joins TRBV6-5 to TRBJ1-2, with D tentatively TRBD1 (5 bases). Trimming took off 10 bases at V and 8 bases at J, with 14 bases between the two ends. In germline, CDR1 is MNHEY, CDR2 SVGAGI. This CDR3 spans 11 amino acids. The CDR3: CATDKGLGYTF. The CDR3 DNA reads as TGTGCCACAGATAAGGGGTTGGGCTACACCTTC.

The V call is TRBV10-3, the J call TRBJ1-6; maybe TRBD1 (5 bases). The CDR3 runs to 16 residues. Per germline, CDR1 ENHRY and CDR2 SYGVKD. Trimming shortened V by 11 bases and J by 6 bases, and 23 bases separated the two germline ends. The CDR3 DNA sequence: TGTGCCCCTCGAGGAGAGCGGGGGAGGAGTAATTCACCCCTCCACTTT. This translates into CAPRGERGRSNSPLHF.

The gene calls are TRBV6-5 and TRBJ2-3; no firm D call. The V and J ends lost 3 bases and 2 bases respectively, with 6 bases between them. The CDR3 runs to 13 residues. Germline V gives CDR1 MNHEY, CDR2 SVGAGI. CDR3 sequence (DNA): TGTGCCAGCAGTTATCAGGTCACAGATACGCAGTATTTT. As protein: CASSYQVTDTQYF.

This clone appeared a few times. The chain's CDR3 is CASSVRQGDNSPLHF. The CDR3 DNA is TGTGCCAGCAGTGTCCGACAGGGGGATAATTCACCCCTCCACTTT. The V call is TRBV2, the J call TRBJ1-6, with 9 bases that match TRBD1. This CDR3 spans 15 amino acids. V dropped 4 bases and J dropped 5; count of bases not matched to a gene: 3. Germline V gives CDR1 SNHLY, CDR2 FYNNEI. The whole variable domain, remainder taken from reference TRBV2 and TRBJ1-6, is EPEVTQTPSHQVTQMGQEVILRCVPISNHLYFYWYRQILGQKVEFLVSFYNNEISEKSEIFDDQFSVERPDGSNFTLKIRSTKLEDSAMYFCASSVRQGDNSPLHFGNGTRLTVT.